These 25 T cell receptor beta chains share one sample of origin, sequenced in a study of blood T cells in healthy people across ages. Next came a second PCR, run for about 6 to 12 cycles, which used a sample-barcoded 5' primer along with a J-beta primer mix. TCRdb recomputed calls from the 5' RACE reads with MiXCR, one row per CDR3 protein. The repertoire has approximately 1.5 million distinct CDR3 sequences, 30% to 40% of them found once; the top ten carry approximately 11%. The sequencing sample was made of blood. These receptors came from a woman aged 30 to 39 in good health.

J is TRBJ2-5 and V is TRBV3-1, with D unresolved. V was cut by 4 bases and J by 11 bases, with 23 bases left in between. Germline V gene sequence: CDR1 LGHDT, CDR2 YNNKEL (reference sequence). This CDR3 spans 15 amino acids. CDR3 in amino acids: CASSPLTVSINEQYF. Written as DNA, the CDR3 is TGTGCCAGCAGCCCCCTAACGGTGAGCATCAATGAGCAGTACTTC.

The chain couples TRBV15 to TRBJ2-7, with 8 bases that match TRBD2. Trimming took 5 bases from V and 5 from J; bases not matched to a gene: 5. Germline V gene data show CDR1 as LNHNV and CDR2 as YYDKDF (reference sequence). This CDR3 region has 13 residues. CDR3 region: CATSLRAGDEQYF. CDR3 DNA sequence: TGTGCCACCAGCTTAAGAGCGGGAGACGAGCAGTACTTC.

The CDR3 reads CASSQELGPDSGYTF. The CDR3 DNA reads TGCGCCAGCAGCCAAGAATTGGGACCAGACAGCGGCTACACCTTC. The chain recombines TRBV4-1 with TRBJ1-2; a weak D match, TRBD1 (5 bases). Trimming took 0 bases from V and 8 from J, leaving 16 bases between them. The CDR3 extends over 15 amino acids. Germline CDR1 is MGHRA and CDR2 is YSYEKL.

The V call is TRBV6-2 or TRBV6-3, the J call TRBJ2-3; 10 nucleotides agree with TRBD2. Germline V gene sequence: CDR1 MNHEY, CDR2 SVGEGT. The CDR3 length is 15 residues. The V segment lost 4 bases and the J segment 5 bases; nucleotides outside the gene matches: 6. The CDR3 region is CASSLTSGDRDTQYF. CDR3 DNA sequence: TGTGCCAGCAGTTTAACTAGCGGGGATCGAGATACGCAGTATTTT.

The rearrangement uses TRBV10-3 and TRBJ1-1, with a tentative D call TRBD1 (5 bases). CDR1 is ENHRY and CDR2 is SYGVKD in the germline V gene. V was clipped by 10 bases and J by 1 base, with 16 bases between them. The CDR3 has 14 amino acids. The DNA for the CDR3 is TGTGCCACTAAGCGGGGAAGGGGGAACACTGAAGCTTTCTTT. It is translated as CATKRGRGNTEAFF.

V is TRBV28 and J is TRBJ2-2; no definite D call. The CDR3 contains 13 residues. V was shortened by 6 bases and J by 5 bases, with 10 bases between the two germline ends. Germline CDR1 and CDR2: MDHEN and SYDVKM. The CDR3 spells CASSKTPTGELFF. The CDR3 coding sequence is TGTGCCAGCAGCAAAACACCTACCGGGGAGCTGTTTTTT.

V and J are TRBV5-1 and TRBJ1-6, with D perhaps matching TRBD1 (5 bases). The germline gives CDR1 SGHRS, CDR2 YFSETQ. V was shortened by 0 bases and J by 7 bases, with 11 bases between the two germline ends. The length of the CDR3 is 15 residues. DNA of the CDR3: TGCGCCAGCAGCTTGGAGGCGGGGCTGAATTCACCCCTCCACTTT. Translated, it gives CASSLEAGLNSPLHF.

This clonotype came up many times. The chain links TRBV27 to TRBJ1-1; D gene ambiguous. This CDR3 is 14 amino acids long. Trimming took 9 bases from V and 1 from J, leaving 15 bases between them. Germline V gene data show CDR1 as MNHEY and CDR2 as SMNVEV (reference sequence). The CDR3 region is CASRVVQPNTEAFF. DNA of the CDR3: TGTGCCAGTCGAGTCGTGCAGCCGAACACTGAAGCTTTCTTT.

A few counts support this clonotype. This chain connects TRBV20-1 to TRBJ2-1; 9 bases align to TRBD2. The CDR3 has 16 residues. Trimming removed 6 bases from V and 6 bases from J; junction bases left unmatched: 15. CDR1 and CDR2 from the germline V gene are DFQATT and SNEGSKA (reference sequence). CDR3 protein: CSARSISGSPGNEQFF. The CDR3 region has the DNA TGCAGTGCCAGATCAATTAGCGGGAGTCCGGGCAATGAGCAGTTCTTC.

The chain links TRBV2 to TRBJ1-4; D may be TRBD1 (5 bases). The CDR3 extends over 14 amino acids. V gave up 4 bases and J gave up 5 bases, with 11 bases separating them. The germline V gene encodes CDR1 SNHLY and CDR2 FYNNEI. The CDR3 DNA is TGTGCCAGCAGTGTGGCAGGGTCAAATGAAAAACTGTTTTTT. Its translation: CASSVAGSNEKLFF. Filled out from reference TRBV2 and TRBJ1-4, the complete variable domain reads EPEVTQTPSHQVTQMGQEVILRCVPISNHLYFYWYRQILGQKVEFLVSFYNNEISEKSEIFDDQFSVERPDGSNFTLKIRSTKLEDSAMYFCASSVAGSNEKLFFGSGTQLSVL.

The chain recombines TRBV7-9 with TRBJ2-3; D is perhaps TRBD2 (6 bases). This CDR3 has 15 residues. Germline CDR1 is SEHNR and CDR2 is FQNEAQ (reference sequence). With 3 bases removed from V and 2 bases from J, the gap between germline ends came to 12 bases. CDR3 nucleotide sequence: TGTGCCAGCAGCTTCGGCGGGACCTACACAGATACGCAGTATTTT. It codes for CASSFGGTYTDTQYF.

The genes are TRBV6-1 and TRBJ2-1; TRBD2 matches 13 bases. Per germline, CDR1 MNHNS and CDR2 SASEGT. The CDR3 totals 14 residues. The CDR3 bases are TGTGTCACCCGGACTAGCGGGAGTTACAATGAGCAGTTCTTC. Protein sequence: CVTRTSGSYNEQFF.

The chain employs TRBV3-1 and TRBJ1-2; D is perhaps TRBD1 (5 bases). CDR1 and CDR2 from the germline V gene are LGHDT and YNNKEL (reference sequence). Trimming shortened V by 1 base and J by 6 bases, and 15 bases separated the two germline ends. The CDR3 runs to 15 residues. The CDR3 coding sequence is TGTGCCAGCAGCCAAGGCGGTCGTGGGGGGAATGGCTACACCTTC. Translation: CASSQGGRGGNGYTF.

The sample holds a few counts of this clonotype. The chain couples TRBV20-1 to TRBJ2-1; 10 bases align to TRBD2. This CDR3 region has 16 residues. J was trimmed by 2 bases and V by 3 bases; bases with no gene match: 7. Per the germline V gene, CDR1 is DFQATT and CDR2 is SNEGSKA (reference sequence). The CDR3 coding sequence is TGCAGTGCTAGTGGACTAGCGGAAATAACCTACAATGAGCAGTTCTTC. Encoded protein: CSASGLAEITYNEQFF.

In regard to this clonotype: Being one base from a much bigger clone, this may be a read error. The chain employs TRBV6-6 and TRBJ2-2; possible D gene TRBD2, 5 bases. V was trimmed by 3 bases and J by 8 bases, leaving 16 bases between them. Germline CDR1 is MNHNY and CDR2 is SVGAGI (reference sequence). This CDR3 spans 15 amino acids. CDR3 bases: TGTGCCAGCAGTTATCTAGTGGAGGCTCGTGGGGAGCTGTTTTTT. It encodes CASSYLVEARGELFF.

J is TRBJ2-1 and V is TRBV6-5; D assignment may be TRBD1 or TRBD2 (6 bases each). Germline loops: CDR1 MNHEY, CDR2 SVGAGI. V was clipped by 8 bases and J by 5 bases, with 16 bases between them. The CDR3 is 14 residues long. As DNA, the CDR3 is TGTGCCAGCCAAGCCGGGGGCGAAGACAATGAGCAGTTCTTC. Translation: CASQAGGEDNEQFF.

This clonotype has just a few counts. The chain is built from TRBV2 and TRBJ2-2; the D call may be TRBD1 or TRBD2 (5 bases each). The CDR3 is 16 residues long. The germline V gene has CDR1 SNHLY and CDR2 FYNNEI. Trimming took off 0 bases at V and 3 bases at J, with 11 bases between the two ends. As DNA, the CDR3 is TGTGCCAGCAGTGAAGCACGAGGGGCCGACACCGGGGAGCTGTTTTTT. Translating gives CASSEARGADTGELFF.

This rearrangement joins TRBV20-1 to TRBJ2-1; TRBD2 matches 9 bases. Germline V CDR1 and CDR2: DFQATT, SNEGSKA (reference sequence). CDR3 length: 19 residues. V shed 6 bases and J 1 base; nucleotides not matched to a gene: 19. The CDR3 region has the DNA TGCAGTGCACGTGGGCGGGGGGGCCAAAAGCCGAATTCCTACAATGAGCAGTTCTTC. Encoded protein: CSARGRGGQKPNSYNEQFF.

This chain connects TRBV20-1 to TRBJ2-5; the D is unclear. The J call may not be correct, given that the DNA end is closer to TRBJ2-7. This CDR3 is 14 amino acids long. Germline V lookup: CDR1 DFQATT, CDR2 SNEGSKA (reference sequence). CDR3 region: CSARESGLLDEQYF. CDR3 in DNA: TGCAGTGCTAGAGAGTCTGGTCTTTTGGACGAGCAGTACTTC.

This sequence joins TRBV7-7 and TRBJ2-5, with 8 bases fitting TRBD1. The CDR3 is made up of 18 amino acids. The ends lost 6 bases at V and 5 bases at J; junction bases unmatched: 20. The germline V gene encodes CDR1 SSHAT and CDR2 FNYEAQ (reference sequence). This chain's CDR3 is CASSPLRQGARLGETQYF. The CDR3, as DNA: TGTGCCAGCAGTCCCCTGAGGCAGGGGGCGCGACTCGGGGAGACCCAGTACTTC.

This chain joins TRBV29-1 and TRBJ2-3, with TRBD2 matching over 10 bases. CDR3 size: 15 residues. The V segment lost 5 bases and the J segment 3 bases; nucleotides outside the gene matches: 8. In germline, CDR1 is SQVTM, CDR2 ANQGSEA. In DNA, the CDR3 is TGCAGCGTTAATCTAGCGGGAGATGCAACAGATACGCAGTATTTT. The encoded protein is CSVNLAGDATDTQYF.

The V and J genes are TRBV7-2 and TRBJ2-7; no clear D gene. The closer fit of TRBJ2-4 to the DNA end suggests the J call may be wrong. This CDR3 contains 13 residues. The germline CDR1 and CDR2 sequences are SGHTA and FQGNSA. The CDR3 reads CASSLGILYIQYF. CDR3 nucleotide sequence: TGTGCCAGCAGCTTAGGTATTTTGTACATTCAGTACTTC.

The rearrangement links TRBV20-1 to TRBJ2-3; D remains unclear. This CDR3 is 8 amino acids long. CDR1 and CDR2 (germline): DFQATT, SNEGSKA (reference sequence). The germline V and J ends were trimmed by 7 bases and 9 bases, with 5 bases remaining between them. The DNA for the CDR3 is TGCAGTGGGTCGACGCAGTATTTT. Translating it yields CSGSTQYF.

The chain has TRBV6-1 and TRBJ1-1, with D hard to call. This CDR3 spans 14 amino acids. Per the germline V gene, CDR1 is MNHNS and CDR2 is SASEGT. V lost 2 bases, J lost 0 bases, and 7 bases lay in between. CDR3: CASSERSLNTEAFF. The CDR3 DNA is TGTGCCAGCAGTGAACGGTCATTGAACACTGAAGCTTTCTTT.

The rearrangement links TRBV29-1 to TRBJ1-1; D may be TRBD1 (6 bases). CDR1 and CDR2 from the germline V gene are SQVTM and ANQGSEA. V lost 6 bases and J 5 bases, leaving 16 bases between the germline ends. CDR3 length: 13 residues. CDR3 DNA: TGCAGCGTCTCTCAGGGGACCCAAACTGAAGCTTTCTTT. This sequence encodes CSVSQGTQTEAFF.